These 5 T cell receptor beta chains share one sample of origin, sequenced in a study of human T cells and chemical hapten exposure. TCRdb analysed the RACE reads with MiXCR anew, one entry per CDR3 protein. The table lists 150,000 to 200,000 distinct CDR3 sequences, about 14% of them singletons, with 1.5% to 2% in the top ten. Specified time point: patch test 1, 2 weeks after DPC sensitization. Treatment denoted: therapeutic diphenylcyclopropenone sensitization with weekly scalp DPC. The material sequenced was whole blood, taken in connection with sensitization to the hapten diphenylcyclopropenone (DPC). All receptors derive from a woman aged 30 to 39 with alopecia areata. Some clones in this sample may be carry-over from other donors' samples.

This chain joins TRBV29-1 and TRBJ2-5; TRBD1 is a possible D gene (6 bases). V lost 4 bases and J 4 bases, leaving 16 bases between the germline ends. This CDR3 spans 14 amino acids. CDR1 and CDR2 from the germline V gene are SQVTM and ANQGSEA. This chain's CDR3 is CSVVEQGIGETQYF. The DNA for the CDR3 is TGCAGCGTTGTCGAACAGGGTATTGGAGAGACCCAGTACTTC.

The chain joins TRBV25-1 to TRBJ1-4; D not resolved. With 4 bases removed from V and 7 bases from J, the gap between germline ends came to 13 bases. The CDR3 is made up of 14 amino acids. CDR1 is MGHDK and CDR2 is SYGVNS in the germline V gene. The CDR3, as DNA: TGTGCCAGCAGTGGACCTGAGATGGGTGAAAAACTGTTTTTT. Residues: CASSGPEMGEKLFF.

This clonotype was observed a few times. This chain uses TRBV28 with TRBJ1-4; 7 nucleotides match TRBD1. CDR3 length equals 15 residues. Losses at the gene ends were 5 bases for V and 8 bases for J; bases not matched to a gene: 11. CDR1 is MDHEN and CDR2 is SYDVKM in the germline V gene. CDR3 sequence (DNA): TGTGCCAGCAGTCCCGGGTGGGACAGAGACGAAAAACTGTTTTTT. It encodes CASSPGWDRDEKLFF.

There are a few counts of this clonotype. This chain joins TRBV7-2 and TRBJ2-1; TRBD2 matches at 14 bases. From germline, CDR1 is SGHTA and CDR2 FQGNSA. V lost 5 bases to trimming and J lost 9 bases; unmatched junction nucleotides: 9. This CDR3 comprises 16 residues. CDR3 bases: TGTGCCAGCAGCAAAGCCCCGGGACTAGCGGGAGTTGAGCAGTTCTTC. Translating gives CASSKAPGLAGVEQFF.

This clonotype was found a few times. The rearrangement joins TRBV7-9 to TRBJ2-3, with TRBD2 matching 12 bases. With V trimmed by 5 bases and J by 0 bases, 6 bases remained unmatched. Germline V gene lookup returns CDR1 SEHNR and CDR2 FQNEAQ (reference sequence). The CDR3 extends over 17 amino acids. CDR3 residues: CASSAGLAGPSTDTQYF. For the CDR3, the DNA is TGTGCCAGCAGCGCGGGACTAGCGGGTCCTAGCACAGATACGCAGTATTTT.